One T cell receptor beta chain is described in this entry. This sample is part of a study of blood T cells in healthy people across ages. Through a sample-barcoded 5' primer and a J-beta primer mix, a second PCR was run for roughly 6 to 12 cycles. Each CDR3 protein is one row after TCRdb ran MiXCR on the 5' RACE reads. The sample consists of about a million distinct CDR3 sequences, roughly 48% of them appearing once. Per the germline V gene, CDR1 is SGDLS and CDR2 is YYNGEE. The V gene lost 1 base and the J gene lost 4 bases, with 19 bases spanning the gap. The CDR3 loop spans 17 amino acids. This sequence was found in a man aged 25 to 45 in good health. The V gene is TRBV9, the J gene TRBJ2-3; D is unresolved. Sequencing was performed on blood. The CDR3 sequence is CASSVTARNLAADTQYF. The CDR3 DNA follows: TGTGCCAGCAGCGTAACGGCGAGAAACCTGGCCGCAGATACGCAGTATTTT.